Presented here are 12 T cell receptor beta chains from one specimen sequenced in a study of CD4 T cells in relation to SARS-CoV-2 and coronaviruses. Before the COVID-19 pandemic, during about 2011-2019, CD4+ T cells were taken from unexposed donors. Isolation of CD4+ T cells took place after about 10 days in culture. These receptors are not linked to any known antigen. Assay used: immunoSEQ multiplex PCR; TCRdb lists only in-frame clones, some missing. The sample has tens of thousands of clones, about two thirds seen once. Input material: CD4+ T cells from PBMCs, cultured in vitro. All receptors derive from a human donor in good health.

The chain couples TRBV2 to TRBJ1-2; the D is unclear. V lost 5 bases, J lost 8 bases, and 9 bases lay in between. Germline V lookup: CDR1 SNHLY, CDR2 FYNNEI. This CDR3 has 11 residues. The CDR3 sequence: CASSPARGYTF. The CDR3, as DNA: TGTGCCAGCAGTCCCGCCAGGGGCTACACCTTC.

The chain has TRBV6-4 and TRBJ2-5; a possible D gene is TRBD2 (6 bases). CDR1 is MRHNA, CDR2 SNTAGT, per germline. V was trimmed by 10 bases and J by 7 bases, leaving 13 bases between them. This CDR3 spans 11 amino acids. This CDR3 is CATEGGGTQYF. Here the CDR3 DNA reads TGTGCCACCGAGGGAGGAGGGACCCAGTACTTC.

The V gene is TRBV20-1, the J gene TRBJ2-5; 13 bases are a match to TRBD2. Germline CDR1 reads DFQATT; CDR2 reads SNEGSKA (reference sequence). The CDR3 spans 14 residues. With 5 bases clipped from V and 5 bases from J, the junction kept 5 bases outside the gene matches. The CDR3 DNA reads as TGCAGTGCTGGTGGACTAGCGGGGGATGAGACCCAGTACTTC. This gives the protein CSAGGLAGDETQYF.

The gene calls are TRBV9 and TRBJ1-3; TRBD1 matches at 7 bases. Germline trimming cut 3 bases from V and 2 bases from J; bases unmatched to any gene: 8. CDR1 and CDR2 from the germline V gene are SGDLS and YYNGEE. The CDR3 is made up of 16 amino acids. The CDR3 sequence is CASSATGTAPGNTIYF. DNA for the CDR3: TGTGCCAGCAGCGCTACCGGGACAGCCCCTGGAAACACCATATATTTT.

The chain couples TRBV18 to TRBJ2-3, with D maybe TRBD1 (6 bases). Looked up from germline, CDR1 is KGHSH and CDR2 is LQKENI. V dropped 4 bases and J dropped 4 bases, with 15 bases sitting between them. The CDR3 covers 15 residues. CDR3 amino acids: CASSLSRGPPDTQYF. DNA of the CDR3: TGTGCCAGCTCACTCAGCAGGGGCCCCCCAGATACGCAGTATTTT.

The chain is built from TRBV18 and TRBJ2-3; TRBD2 agrees at 9 bases. Unmatched junction bases numbered 9, after V lost 2 bases and J lost 3 bases. Germline CDR1 and CDR2: KGHSH and LQKENI. The CDR3 is 17 amino acids. CDR3 protein: CASSPDLTSGGTDTQYF. DNA for the CDR3: TGTGCCAGCTCACCAGACCTGACTAGCGGTGGGACAGATACGCAGTATTTT.

This clone has just a few counts. The chain uses TRBV7-9 and TRBJ1-4; 9 positions agree with TRBD1. Germline values: CDR1 SEHNR, CDR2 FQNEAQ (reference sequence). Losses at the gene ends were 1 base for V and 8 bases for J; bases not matched to a gene: 2. This CDR3 is 14 amino acids long. The CDR3 here is CASSLGQGGEKLFF. The DNA of the CDR3 is TGTGCCAGCAGCTTAGGACAGGGGGGCGAAAAACTGTTTTTT.

V and J are TRBV9 and TRBJ1-2; D gene ambiguous. Germline V gene lookup returns CDR1 SGDLS and CDR2 YYNGEE. CDR3 length equals 13 residues. The ends were cut back, 0 bases at V and 3 bases at J, with 6 bases in the middle. The CDR3 reads CASSVGVYYGYTF. The DNA of the CDR3 is TGTGCCAGCAGCGTAGGAGTGTACTATGGCTACACCTTC.

This chain links TRBV21-1 with TRBJ2-1; the D call of TRBD2 is as the table states it, not checked on the DNA. TRBV21-1 corresponds to a pseudogene. This CDR3 has 15 residues. CDR3 in DNA: TGTGCCAGCAGCAACTCCAGCGGGAGAGGCAATGAGCAGTTCTTC. Its protein product is CASSNSSGRGNEQFF.

The V call is TRBV7-6, the J call TRBJ1-4; the D is unclear. Trimming pared 1 base from V and 8 bases from J, leaving 14 bases between. The germline V gene has CDR1 SGHVS and CDR2 FNYEAQ. CDR3 length: 15 amino acids. The CDR3 here is CASSLVAGLLEKLFF. The CDR3 DNA reads TGTGCCAGCAGCTTAGTAGCCGGCCTCCTAGAAAAACTGTTTTTT.

This clone was detected a few times. The chain recombines TRBV7-8 with TRBJ1-2, with D unresolved. V was shortened by 5 bases and J by 1 base, with 11 bases between the two germline ends. The CDR3 sequence is 14 residues long. The germline V gene encodes CDR1 SGHVS and CDR2 FQNEAQ. CDR3 sequence: CASSQLQHNYGYTF. The CDR3 nucleotides are TGTGCCAGCAGCCAATTACAGCATAACTATGGCTACACCTTC.

This sequence joins TRBV18 and TRBJ1-1; 8 bases are a match to TRBD1. The CDR3 contains 15 residues. Unmatched junction bases numbered 4, after V lost 4 bases and J lost 0 bases. Germline values: CDR1 KGHSH, CDR2 LQKENI. The CDR3: CASSQDREMNTEAFF. The CDR3 DNA reads TGTGCCAGCTCACAGGACAGGGAGATGAACACTGAAGCTTTCTTT.